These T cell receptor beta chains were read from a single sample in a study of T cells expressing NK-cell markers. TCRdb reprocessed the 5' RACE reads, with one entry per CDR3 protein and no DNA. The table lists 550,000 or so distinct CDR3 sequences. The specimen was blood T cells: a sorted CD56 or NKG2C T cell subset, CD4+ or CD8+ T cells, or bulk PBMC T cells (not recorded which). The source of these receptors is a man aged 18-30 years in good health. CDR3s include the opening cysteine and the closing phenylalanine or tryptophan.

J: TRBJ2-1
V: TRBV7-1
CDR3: CASSSFRVSRTGGGNNEQFF

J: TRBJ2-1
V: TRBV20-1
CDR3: CSARTDLVINEQFF

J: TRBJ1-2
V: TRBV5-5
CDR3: CASSASLGYTF

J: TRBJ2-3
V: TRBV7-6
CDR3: CASSFVNEDADTQYF

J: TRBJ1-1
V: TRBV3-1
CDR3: CASSRRDRASEAFF

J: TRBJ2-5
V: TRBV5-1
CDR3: CASSSSQGGKETQYF

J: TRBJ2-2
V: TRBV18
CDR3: CASSRLESGELFF

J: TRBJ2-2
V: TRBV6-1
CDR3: CASSGQDTGELFF

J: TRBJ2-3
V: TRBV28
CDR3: CASSVGGSSVDTQYF

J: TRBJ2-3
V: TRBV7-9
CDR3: CASSHPPGKTQYF

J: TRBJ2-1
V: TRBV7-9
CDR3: CASSWFWRGKYNEQFF

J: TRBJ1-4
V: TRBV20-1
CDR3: CSARKSLRGEKLFF

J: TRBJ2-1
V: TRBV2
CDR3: CASRRNLRDSNYNEQFF

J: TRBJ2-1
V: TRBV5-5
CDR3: CASSLEPGVQFF

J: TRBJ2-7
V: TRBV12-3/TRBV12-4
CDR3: CASEGVAYEQYF

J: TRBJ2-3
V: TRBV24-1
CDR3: CATSDHKRGGDTQYF

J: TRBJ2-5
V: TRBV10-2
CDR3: CASSEMWSSALQETQYF

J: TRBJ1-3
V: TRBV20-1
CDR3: CSAQGPGGSGNTIYF

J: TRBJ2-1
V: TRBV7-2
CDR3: CASSLVGTAGGEQFF

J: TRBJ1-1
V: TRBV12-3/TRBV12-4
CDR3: CASSPYPRPNTEAFF

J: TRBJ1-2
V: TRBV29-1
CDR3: CSVELTSNYGYTF

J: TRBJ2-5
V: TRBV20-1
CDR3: CSARELAGVYQETQYF

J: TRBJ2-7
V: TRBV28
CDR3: CASTTGSRSYEQYF

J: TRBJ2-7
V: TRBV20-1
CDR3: CSAQAIAGGEQYF

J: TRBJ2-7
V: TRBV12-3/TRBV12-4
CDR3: CASSLDTGTYEQYF

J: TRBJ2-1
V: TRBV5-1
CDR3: CASSFGASYNEQFF

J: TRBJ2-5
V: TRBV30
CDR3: CAWSQVSGKETQYF

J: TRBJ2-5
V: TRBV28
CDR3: CASTTARLAHSEETQYF

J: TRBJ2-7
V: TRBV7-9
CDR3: CAVSTGAYEQYF

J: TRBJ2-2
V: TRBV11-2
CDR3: CASEAGVITGELFF

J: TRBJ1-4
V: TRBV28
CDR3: CASSQPGGEEKLFF

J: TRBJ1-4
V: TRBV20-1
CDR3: CSARGGELGEKLFF

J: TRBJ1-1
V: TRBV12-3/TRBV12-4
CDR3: CASSLKWGTGWGTAEAFF

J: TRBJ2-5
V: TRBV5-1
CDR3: CASSESPGNQETQYF

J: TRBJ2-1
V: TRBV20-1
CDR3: CSSADYNEQFF

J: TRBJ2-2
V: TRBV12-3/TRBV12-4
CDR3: CASSFGTRVAGELFF

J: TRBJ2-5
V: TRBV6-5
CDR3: CASSYMEETQYF

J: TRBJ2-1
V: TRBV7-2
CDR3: CASSPGRGRVPNNEQFF

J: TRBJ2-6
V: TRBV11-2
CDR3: CASGEPGPLGSGANVLTF

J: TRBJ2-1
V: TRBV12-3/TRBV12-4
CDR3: CASSPGGADFSYNEQFF

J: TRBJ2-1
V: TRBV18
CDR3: CASSPTEGFSYNEQFF

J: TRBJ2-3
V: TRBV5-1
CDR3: CASSPGGLSPTDTQYF

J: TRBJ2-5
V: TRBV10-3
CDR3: CAISESRAGGETQYF

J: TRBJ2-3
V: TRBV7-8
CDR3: CASSLWLAGGPVSGDTQYF

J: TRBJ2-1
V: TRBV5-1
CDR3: CASSTGTFYNEQFF

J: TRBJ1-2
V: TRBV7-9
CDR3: CASTVSGTAYGYTF

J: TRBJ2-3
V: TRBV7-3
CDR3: CASSLKLVDTQYF

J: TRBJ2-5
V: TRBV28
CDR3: CASGSSGSQETQYF

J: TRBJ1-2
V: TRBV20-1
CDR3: CSANHGANYGYTF

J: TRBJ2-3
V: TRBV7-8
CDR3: CASSWVRDPDPGTDTQYF

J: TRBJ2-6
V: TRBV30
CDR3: CAWSHLSLVGANVLTF